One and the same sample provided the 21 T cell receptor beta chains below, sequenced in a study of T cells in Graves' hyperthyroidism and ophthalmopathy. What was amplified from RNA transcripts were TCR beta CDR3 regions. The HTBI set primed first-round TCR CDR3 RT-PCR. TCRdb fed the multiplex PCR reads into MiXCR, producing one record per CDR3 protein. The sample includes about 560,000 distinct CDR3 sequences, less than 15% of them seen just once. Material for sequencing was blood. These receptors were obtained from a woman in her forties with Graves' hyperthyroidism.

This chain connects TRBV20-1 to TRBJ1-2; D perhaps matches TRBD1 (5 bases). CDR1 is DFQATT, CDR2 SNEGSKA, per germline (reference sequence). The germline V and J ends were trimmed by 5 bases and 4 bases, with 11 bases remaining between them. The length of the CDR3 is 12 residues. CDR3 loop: CSAYDSSYGYTF. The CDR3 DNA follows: TGCAGTGCTTACGACAGTTCCTATGGCTACACCTTC.

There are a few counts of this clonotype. CDR3: CATSHTSGSIGEQFF. The CDR3 DNA follows: TGTGCCACCAGCCATACTAGCGGGAGTATCGGTGAGCAGTTCTTC. This chain joins TRBV15 and TRBJ2-1; 11 bases match TRBD2. The germline V gene has CDR1 LNHNV and CDR2 YYDKDF (reference sequence). The CDR3 spans 15 residues. The V gene end was trimmed by 5 bases and the J gene end by 9 bases; junction bases not matched to a gene: 9.

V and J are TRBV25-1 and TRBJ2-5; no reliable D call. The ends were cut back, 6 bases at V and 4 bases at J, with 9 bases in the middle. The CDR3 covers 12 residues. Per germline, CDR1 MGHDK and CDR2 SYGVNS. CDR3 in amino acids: CASSEKRETQYF. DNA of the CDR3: TGTGCCAGCAGCGAAAAACGAGAGACCCAGTACTTC.

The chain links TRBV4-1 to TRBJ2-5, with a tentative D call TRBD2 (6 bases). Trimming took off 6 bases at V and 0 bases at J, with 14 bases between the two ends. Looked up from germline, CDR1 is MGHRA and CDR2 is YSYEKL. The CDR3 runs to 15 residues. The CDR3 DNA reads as TGCGCCAGCAGGAATAGGGACTTTAACCAAGAGACCCAGTACTTC. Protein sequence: CASRNRDFNQETQYF.

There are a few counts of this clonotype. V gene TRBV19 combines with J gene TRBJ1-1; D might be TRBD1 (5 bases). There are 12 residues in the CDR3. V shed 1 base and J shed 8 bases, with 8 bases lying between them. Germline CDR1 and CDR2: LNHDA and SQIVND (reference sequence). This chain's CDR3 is CASSIGGYEAFF. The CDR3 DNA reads TGTGCCAGTAGTATAGGGGGGTACGAAGCTTTCTTT.

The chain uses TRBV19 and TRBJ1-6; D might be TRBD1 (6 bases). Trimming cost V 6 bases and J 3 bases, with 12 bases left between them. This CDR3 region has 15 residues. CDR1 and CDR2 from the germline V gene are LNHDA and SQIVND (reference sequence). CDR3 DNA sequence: TGTGCCAGTAGAAGAGGACAGATCTATAATTCACCCCTCCACTTT. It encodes CASRRGQIYNSPLHF.

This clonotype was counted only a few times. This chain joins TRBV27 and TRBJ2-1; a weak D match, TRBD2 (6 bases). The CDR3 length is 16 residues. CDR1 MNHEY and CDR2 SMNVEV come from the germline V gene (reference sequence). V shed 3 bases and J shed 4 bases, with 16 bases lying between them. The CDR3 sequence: CASSLLERAGYNEQFF. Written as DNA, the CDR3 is TGTGCCAGCAGTTTGCTGGAACGGGCGGGGTACAATGAGCAGTTCTTC.

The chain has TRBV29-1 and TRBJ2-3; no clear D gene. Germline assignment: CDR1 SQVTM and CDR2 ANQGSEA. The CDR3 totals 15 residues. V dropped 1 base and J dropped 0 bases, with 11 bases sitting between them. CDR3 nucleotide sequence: TGCAGCGTTGAAGGAGGTCTCTCTAGCACAGATACGCAGTATTTT. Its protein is CSVEGGLSSTDTQYF.

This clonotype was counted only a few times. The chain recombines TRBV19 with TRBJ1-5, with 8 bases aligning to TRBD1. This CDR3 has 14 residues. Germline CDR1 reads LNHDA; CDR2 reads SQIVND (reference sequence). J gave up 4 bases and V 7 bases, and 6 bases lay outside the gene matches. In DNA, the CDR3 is TGTGCCAGTAACCCGGACAGGGCAAATCAGCCCCAGCATTTT. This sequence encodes CASNPDRANQPQHF.

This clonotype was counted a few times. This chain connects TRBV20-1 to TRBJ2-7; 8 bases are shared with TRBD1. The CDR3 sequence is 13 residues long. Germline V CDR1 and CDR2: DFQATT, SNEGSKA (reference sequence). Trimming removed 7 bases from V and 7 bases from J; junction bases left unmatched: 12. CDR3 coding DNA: TGCAGTGTCCTGAGACAGGGGTTCGAAGAGCAGTACTTC. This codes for CSVLRQGFEEQYF.

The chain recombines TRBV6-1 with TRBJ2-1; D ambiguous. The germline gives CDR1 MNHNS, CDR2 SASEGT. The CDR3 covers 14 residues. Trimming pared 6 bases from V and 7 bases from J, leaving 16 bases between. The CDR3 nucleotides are TGTGCCAGCAGACCAAATGGACGCGATAATGAGCAGTTCTTC. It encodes CASRPNGRDNEQFF.

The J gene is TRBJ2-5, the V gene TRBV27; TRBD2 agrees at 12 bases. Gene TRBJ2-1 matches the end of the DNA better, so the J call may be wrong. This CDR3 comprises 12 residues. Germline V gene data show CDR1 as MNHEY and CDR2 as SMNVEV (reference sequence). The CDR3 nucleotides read TGTGCCAGCCGGAGGACTAGCGGGACCCAGTTCTTC. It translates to CASRRTSGTQFF.

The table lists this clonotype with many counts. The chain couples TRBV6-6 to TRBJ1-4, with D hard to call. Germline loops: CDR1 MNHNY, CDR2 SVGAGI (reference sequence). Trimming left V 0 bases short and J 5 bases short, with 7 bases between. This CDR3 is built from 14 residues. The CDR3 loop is CASSYSGGNEKLFF. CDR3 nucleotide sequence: TGTGCCAGCAGTTACTCGGGAGGAAATGAAAAACTGTTTTTT.

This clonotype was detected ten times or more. In nucleotides, the CDR3 is TGTGCCAGCAGTGGTCGACTAGCGGGAGCTGAGGTGACAGATACGCAGTATTTT. Translated, it gives CASSGRLAGAEVTDTQYF. The V gene is TRBV27, the J gene TRBJ2-3, with TRBD2 matching 12 bases. The CDR3 totals 18 residues. V shed 5 bases, J shed 3 bases, and the junction held 12 bases outside the gene matches. From germline, CDR1 is MNHEY and CDR2 SMNVEV (reference sequence).

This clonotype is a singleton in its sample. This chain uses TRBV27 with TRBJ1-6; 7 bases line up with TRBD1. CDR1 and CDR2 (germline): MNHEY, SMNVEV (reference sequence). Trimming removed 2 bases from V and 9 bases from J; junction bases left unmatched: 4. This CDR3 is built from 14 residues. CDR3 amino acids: CASSLVGQSSPLHF. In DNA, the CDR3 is TGTGCCAGCAGTTTAGTGGGACAGAGTTCACCCCTCCACTTT.

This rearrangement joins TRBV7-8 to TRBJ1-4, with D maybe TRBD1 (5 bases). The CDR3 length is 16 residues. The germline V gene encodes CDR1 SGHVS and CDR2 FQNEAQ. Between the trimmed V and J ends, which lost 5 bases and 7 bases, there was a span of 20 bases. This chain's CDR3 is CASSRRDPHRGEKLFF. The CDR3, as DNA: TGTGCCAGCAGCCGCCGGGACCCCCACAGAGGTGAAAAACTGTTTTTT.

CDR3 amino acids: CASRDREAWFF. The CDR3 region has the DNA TGTGCCAGCAGGGACAGGGAGGCCTGGTTCTTC. This chain connects TRBV28 to TRBJ2-1, with 8 positions matching TRBD1. The ends lost 6 bases at V and 15 bases at J; junction bases unmatched: 7. CDR1 MDHEN and CDR2 SYDVKM come from the germline V gene. The CDR3 has 11 residues.

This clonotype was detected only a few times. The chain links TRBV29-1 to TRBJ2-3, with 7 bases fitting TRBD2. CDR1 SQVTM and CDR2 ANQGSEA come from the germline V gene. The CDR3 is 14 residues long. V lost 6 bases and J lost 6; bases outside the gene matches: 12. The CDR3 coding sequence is TGCAGCGTGTCCGGCGGGAGAACTTCGGATACGCAGTATTTT. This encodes CSVSGGRTSDTQYF.

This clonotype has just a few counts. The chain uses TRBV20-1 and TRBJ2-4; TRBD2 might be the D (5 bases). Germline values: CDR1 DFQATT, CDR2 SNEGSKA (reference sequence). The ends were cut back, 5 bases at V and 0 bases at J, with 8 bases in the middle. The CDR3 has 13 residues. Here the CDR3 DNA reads TGCAGTGCTTCAGGACTAGCCAAAAACATTCAGTACTTC. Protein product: CSASGLAKNIQYF.

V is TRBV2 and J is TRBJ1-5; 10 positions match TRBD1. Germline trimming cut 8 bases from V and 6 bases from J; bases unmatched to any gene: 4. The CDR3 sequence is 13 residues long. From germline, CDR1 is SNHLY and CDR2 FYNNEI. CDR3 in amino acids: CASAGTGVQPQHF. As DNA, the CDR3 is TGTGCCAGCGCCGGGACAGGGGTTCAGCCCCAGCATTTT.

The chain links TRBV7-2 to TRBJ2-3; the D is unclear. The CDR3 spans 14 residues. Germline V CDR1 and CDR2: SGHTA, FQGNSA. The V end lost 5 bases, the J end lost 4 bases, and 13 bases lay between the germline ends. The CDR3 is CASSTETASDTQYF. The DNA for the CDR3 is TGTGCCAGCAGCACCGAAACGGCTTCAGATACGCAGTATTTT.